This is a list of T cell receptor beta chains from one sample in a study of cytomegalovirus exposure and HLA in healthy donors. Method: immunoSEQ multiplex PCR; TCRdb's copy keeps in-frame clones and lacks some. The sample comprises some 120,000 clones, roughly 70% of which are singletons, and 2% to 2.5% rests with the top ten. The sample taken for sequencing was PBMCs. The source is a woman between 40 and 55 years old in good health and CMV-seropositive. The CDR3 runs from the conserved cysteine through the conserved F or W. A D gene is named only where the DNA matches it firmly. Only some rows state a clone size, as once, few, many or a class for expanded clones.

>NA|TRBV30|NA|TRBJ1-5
TGTGCCTGGAGTGGGGAGAGCTTTCTCCAAGTAAGCAATCAGCCCCAGCATTTT
CAWSGESFLQVSNQPQHF
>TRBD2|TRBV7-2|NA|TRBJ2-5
TGTGCCAGCAGCTTAGGACTAGCGGGGGGGCAAGAGACCCAGTACTTC
CASSLGLAGGQETQYF
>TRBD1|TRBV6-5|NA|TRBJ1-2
TGTGCCAGCAGGTCGGGACAGCGCTCGCTTGGGGACACCTTC
CASRSGQRSLGDTF
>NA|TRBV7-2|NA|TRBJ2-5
TGTGCCAGCACGGCGGGGCTCCCGGAGACCCAGTACTTC
CASTAGLPETQYF
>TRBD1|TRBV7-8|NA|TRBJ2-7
TGTGCCAGCAGCCGCGGACAGGGGGCCAGCTACGAGCAGTACTTC
CASSRGQGASYEQYF
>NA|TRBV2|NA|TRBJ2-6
TGTGCCAGCAGGCCCAGCTCTGGGGCCAACGTCCTGACTTTC
CASRPSSGANVLTF
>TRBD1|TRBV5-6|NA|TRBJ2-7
TGTGCCAGCAGCGGAACCGGGACAGGGGGTGACGAGCAGTACTTC
CASSGTGTGGDEQYF
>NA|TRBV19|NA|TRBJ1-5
TGTGCCAGTAGTATCGGGGGCAATCAGCCCCAGCATTTT
CASSIGGNQPQHF
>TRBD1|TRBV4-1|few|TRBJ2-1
TGCGCCAGCAGCCAAGAACCAGGGGGATCCTACAATGAGCAGTTCTTC
CASSQEPGGSYNEQFF
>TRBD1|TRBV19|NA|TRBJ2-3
TGTGCCAGTAGTATCGGGACAGTCAGCACAGATACGCAGTATTTT
CASSIGTVSTDTQYF
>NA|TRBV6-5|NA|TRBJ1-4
TGTGCCAGCGGCAGGGGAGTCGATGAAAAACTGTTTTTT
CASGRGVDEKLFF
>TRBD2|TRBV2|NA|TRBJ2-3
TGTGCCAGCAGTGTGGCGGGGGGGCCTAGCACAGATACGCAGTATTTT
CASSVAGGPSTDTQYF
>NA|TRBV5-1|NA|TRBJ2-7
TGCGCCAGCAGCTTCCAGGGGTCCCACGAGCAGTACTTC
CASSFQGSHEQYF
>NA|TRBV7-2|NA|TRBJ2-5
TGTGCCAGCAGCTTCTTAGGGGGGGCCAAGGAGACCCAGTACTTC
CASSFLGGAKETQYF
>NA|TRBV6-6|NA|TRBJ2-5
TGTGCCAGCAGTTACTCGCGAGGAGAGACCCAGTACTTC
CASSYSRGETQYF
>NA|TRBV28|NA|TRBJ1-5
TGTGCCAGCACGTTAACCAGGGCGAGAAATCAGCCCCAGCATTTT
CASTLTRARNQPQHF
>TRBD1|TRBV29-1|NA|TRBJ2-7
TGCAGCGGAGGACAGGTCTACGAGCAGTACTTC
CSGGQVYEQYF
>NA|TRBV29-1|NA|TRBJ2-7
TGCAGCGTTGAAGTTGCAGCGGCAGTTTACTCCTACGAGCAGTACTTC
CSVEVAAAVYSYEQYF
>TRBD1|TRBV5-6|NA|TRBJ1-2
TGTGCCAGCAGCCGACAGGGGGTTAGTTCTAACTATGGCTACACCTTC
CASSRQGVSSNYGYTF
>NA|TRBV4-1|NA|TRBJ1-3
TGCGCCAGCAGCGGAACAGGGAGCTCTGGAAACACCATATATTTT
CASSGTGSSGNTIYF
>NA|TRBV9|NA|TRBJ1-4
TGTGCCAGCAGCGTAGGGGGGGGCTTAGGTGAAAAACTGTTTTTT
CASSVGGGLGEKLFF
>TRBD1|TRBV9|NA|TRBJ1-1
TGTGCCAGCAGCGGAGGGACAGGAGGGGGGACTGAAGCTTTCTTT
CASSGGTGGGTEAFF
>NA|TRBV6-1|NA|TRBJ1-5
TGTGCCAGCAGTGAGGCCCCTAGCAATCAGCCCCAGCATTTT
CASSEAPSNQPQHF
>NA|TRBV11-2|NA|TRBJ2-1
TGTGCCAGCAGCTTAGAGGAGGGGGGGAGCTCCTACAATGAGCAGTTCTTC
CASSLEEGGSSYNEQFF
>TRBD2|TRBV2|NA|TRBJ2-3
TGTGCCAGCAGTGATGGGACTAGCGGGATTGGGGCCACAGATACGCAGTATTTT
CASSDGTSGIGATDTQYF
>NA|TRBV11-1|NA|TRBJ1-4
TGTGCCAGCAGCCCAGGGGTCGATTCTAATGAAAAACTGTTTTTT
CASSPGVDSNEKLFF
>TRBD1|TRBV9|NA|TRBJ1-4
TGTGCCAGCAGCGTAGCGACAGGGGAATATGAAAAACTGTTTTTT
CASSVATGEYEKLFF
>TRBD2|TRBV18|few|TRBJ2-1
TGTGCCAGCTCACCACCTGGACTAGCGGGGACCCCGAGCTCCTACAATGAGCAGTTCTTC
CASSPPGLAGTPSSYNEQFF
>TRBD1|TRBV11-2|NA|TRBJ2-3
TGTGCCAGCAGCTCGACAGGGGGGGTCGGTACGCAGTATTTT
CASSSTGGVGTQYF
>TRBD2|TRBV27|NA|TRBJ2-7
TGTGCCAGCAGTCCAAAATCACTAGCGGGGAGGTACGAGCAGTACTTC
CASSPKSLAGRYEQYF
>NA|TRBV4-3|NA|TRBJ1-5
TGCGCCAGCAGCCAGGGAGGGGGGAACGGACAGCCCCAGCATTTT
CASSQGGGNGQPQHF
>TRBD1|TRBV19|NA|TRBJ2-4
TGTGCCAGTAGGAGGACCGGGACAGGGGAAAACATTCAGTACTTC
CASRRTGTGENIQYF
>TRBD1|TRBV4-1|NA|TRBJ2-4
TGCGCCAGCAGCCATCCTACAGGGGGCCGGGCCAAAAACATTCAGTACTTC
CASSHPTGGRAKNIQYF
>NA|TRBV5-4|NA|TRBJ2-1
TGTGCCAGCAGCGGGACTCTGAGATACAATGAGCAGTTCTTC
CASSGTLRYNEQFF
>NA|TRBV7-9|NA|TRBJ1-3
TGTGCCAGCAGCTTAGCCACAGGAGGGGGAAACACCATATATTTT
CASSLATGGGNTIYF
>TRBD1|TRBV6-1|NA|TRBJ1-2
TGTGAGACAGGGGATTATGGCTACACCTTC
CETGDYGYTF
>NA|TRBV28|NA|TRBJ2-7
TGTGCCAGCAGTTCGCCCGGACGGGGGGCATCCTACGAGCAGTACTTC
CASSSPGRGASYEQYF
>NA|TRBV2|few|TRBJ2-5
TGTGCCAGCAGTCTACAAGAGACCCAGTACTTC
CASSLQETQYF
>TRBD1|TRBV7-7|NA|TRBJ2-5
TGTGCTAGCAGCCGGACAGGGTTGGAGACCCAGTACTTC
CASSRTGLETQYF
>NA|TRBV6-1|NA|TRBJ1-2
TGTGCCAGCAGCCCCGTCGGGGGGGATAACTATGGCTACACCTTC
CASSPVGGDNYGYTF